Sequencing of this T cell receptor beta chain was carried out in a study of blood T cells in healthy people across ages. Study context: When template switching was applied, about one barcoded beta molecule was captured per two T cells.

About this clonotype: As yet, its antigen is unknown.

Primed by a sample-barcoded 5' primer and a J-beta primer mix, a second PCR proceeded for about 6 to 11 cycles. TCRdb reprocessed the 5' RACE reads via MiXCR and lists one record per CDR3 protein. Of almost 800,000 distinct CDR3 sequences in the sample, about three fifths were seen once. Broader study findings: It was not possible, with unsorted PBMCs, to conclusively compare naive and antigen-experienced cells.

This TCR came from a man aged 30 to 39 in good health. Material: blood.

CDR3 DNA sequence: TGTGCCAGCAGCCGAGAAATGGATACGCAGTATTTT. This sequence encodes CASSREMDTQYF. The gene calls are TRBV3-1 and TRBJ2-3; D uncertain. Germline CDR1 and CDR2: LGHDT and YNNKEL (reference sequence). V gave up 4 bases and J gave up 6 bases, with 8 bases separating them. The CDR3 extends over 12 amino acids.